The T cell receptor (beta chain) under discussion was sequenced for a study of radiotherapy plus CTLA-4 blockade in lung cancer. This clone was recorded only once. Method: immunoSEQ multiplex PCR; TCRdb's copy keeps in-frame clones and lacks some. The table includes approximately 28,000 clones, 70% to 85% detected once. The CDR3 has 18 residues. The V and J ends lost 2 bases and 0 bases respectively, with 16 bases between them. In germline, CDR1 is SNHLY, CDR2 FYNNEI. Patients with chemo-refractory metastatic non-small-cell lung cancer received focal radiation plus CTLA-4 blockade with ipilimumab. The input for sequencing was peripheral blood, taken from a patient treated with radiotherapy plus ipilimumab. The chain couples TRBV2 to TRBJ2-2; D is possibly TRBD2 (6 bases). This TCR was recovered from a human donor with non-small cell lung cancer who had stable disease on radiotherapy plus ipilimumab. CDR3 sequence (DNA): TGTGCCAGCAGTGAAACCGGACTAACAGCCGCGAACACCGGGGAGCTGTTTTTT. Translated, it gives CASSETGLTAANTGELFF.